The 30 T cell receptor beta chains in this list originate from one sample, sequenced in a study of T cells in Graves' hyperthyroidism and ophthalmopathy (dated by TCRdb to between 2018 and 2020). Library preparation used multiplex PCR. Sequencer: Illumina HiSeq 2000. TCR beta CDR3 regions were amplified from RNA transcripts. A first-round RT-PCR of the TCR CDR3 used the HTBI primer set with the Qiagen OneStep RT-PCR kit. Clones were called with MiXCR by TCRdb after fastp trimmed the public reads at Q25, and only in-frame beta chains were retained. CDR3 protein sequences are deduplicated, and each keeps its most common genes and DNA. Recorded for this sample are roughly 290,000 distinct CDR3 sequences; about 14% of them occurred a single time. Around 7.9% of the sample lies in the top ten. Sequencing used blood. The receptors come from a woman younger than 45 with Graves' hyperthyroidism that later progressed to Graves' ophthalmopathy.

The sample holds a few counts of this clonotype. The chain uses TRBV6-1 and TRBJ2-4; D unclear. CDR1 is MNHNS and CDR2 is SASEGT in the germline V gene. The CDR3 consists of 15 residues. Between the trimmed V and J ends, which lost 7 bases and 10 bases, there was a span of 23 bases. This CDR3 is CASNPTGTSAGIQYF. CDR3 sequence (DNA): TGTGCCAGCAATCCTACTGGTACAAGCGCCGGGATTCAGTACTTC.

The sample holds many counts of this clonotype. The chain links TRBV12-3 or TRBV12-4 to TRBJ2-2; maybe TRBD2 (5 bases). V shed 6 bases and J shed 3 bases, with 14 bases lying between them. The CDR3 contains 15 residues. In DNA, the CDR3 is TGTGCCAGCAGCGGTCGGGGAGTGGACACCGGGGAGCTGTTTTTT. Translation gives CASSGRGVDTGELFF.

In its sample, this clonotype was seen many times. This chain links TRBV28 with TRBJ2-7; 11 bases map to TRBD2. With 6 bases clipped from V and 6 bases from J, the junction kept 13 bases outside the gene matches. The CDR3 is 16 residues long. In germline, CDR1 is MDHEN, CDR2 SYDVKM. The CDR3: CASSPPSGRFFAEQYF. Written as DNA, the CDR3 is TGTGCCAGCAGCCCTCCTAGCGGGAGGTTTTTTGCCGAGCAGTACTTC.

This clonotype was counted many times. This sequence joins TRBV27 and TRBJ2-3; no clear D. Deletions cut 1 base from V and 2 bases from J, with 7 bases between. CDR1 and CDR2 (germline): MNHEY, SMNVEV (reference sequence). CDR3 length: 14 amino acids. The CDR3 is CASSLWVNTDTQYF. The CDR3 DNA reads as TGTGCCAGCAGTTTATGGGTAAACACAGATACGCAGTATTTT.

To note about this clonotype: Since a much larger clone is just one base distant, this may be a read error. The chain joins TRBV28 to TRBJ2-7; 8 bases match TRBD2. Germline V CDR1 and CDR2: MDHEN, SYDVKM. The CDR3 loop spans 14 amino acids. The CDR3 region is CARSTSGGVYEQYF. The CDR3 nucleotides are TGTGCCCGCAGCACGTCGGGGGGGGTCTACGAGCAGTACTTC.

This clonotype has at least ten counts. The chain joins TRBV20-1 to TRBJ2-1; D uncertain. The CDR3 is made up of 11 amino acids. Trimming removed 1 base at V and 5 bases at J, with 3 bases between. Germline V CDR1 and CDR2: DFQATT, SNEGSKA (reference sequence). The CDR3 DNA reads TGCAGTGCTAGAGGCAACAATGAGCAGTTCTTC. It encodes CSARGNNEQFF.

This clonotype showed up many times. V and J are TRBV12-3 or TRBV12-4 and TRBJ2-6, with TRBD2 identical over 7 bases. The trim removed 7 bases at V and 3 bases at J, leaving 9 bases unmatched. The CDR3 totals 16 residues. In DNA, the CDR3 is TGTGCCAGCACTAGGGAGGGCCTTGGTGGGGCCAACGTCCTGACTTTC. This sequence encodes CASTREGLGGANVLTF.

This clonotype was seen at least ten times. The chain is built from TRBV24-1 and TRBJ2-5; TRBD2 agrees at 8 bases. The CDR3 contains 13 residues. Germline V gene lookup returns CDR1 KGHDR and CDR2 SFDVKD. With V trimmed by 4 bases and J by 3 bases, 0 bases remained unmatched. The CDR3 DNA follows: TGTGCCACCAGTGAGGGACTAGAAGAGACCCAGTACTTC. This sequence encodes CATSEGLEETQYF.

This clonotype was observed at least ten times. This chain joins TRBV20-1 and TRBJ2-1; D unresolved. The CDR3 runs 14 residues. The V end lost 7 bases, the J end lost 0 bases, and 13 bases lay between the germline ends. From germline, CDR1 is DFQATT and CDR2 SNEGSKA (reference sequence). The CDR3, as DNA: TGCAGTGTCCCTAGACTCAGCTCCTACAATGAGCAGTTCTTC. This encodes CSVPRLSSYNEQFF.

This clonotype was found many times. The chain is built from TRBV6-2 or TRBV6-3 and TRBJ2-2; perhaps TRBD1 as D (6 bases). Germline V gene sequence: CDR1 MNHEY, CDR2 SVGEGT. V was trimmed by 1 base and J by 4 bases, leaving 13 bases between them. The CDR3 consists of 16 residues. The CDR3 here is CASSYYKLGGTGELFF. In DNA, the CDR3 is TGTGCCAGCAGTTACTACAAACTAGGGGGCACCGGGGAGCTGTTTTTT.

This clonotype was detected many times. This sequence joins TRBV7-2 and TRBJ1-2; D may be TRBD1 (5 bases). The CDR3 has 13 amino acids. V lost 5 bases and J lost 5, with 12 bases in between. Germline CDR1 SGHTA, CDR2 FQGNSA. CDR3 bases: TGTGCCAGCAGCGGTTCAGGGTATTATGGCTACACCTTC. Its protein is CASSGSGYYGYTF.

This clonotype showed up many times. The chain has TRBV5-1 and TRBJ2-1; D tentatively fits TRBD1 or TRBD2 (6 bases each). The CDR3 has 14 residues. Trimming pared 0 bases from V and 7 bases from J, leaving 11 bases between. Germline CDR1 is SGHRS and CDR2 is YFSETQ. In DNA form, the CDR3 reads TGCGCCAGCAGCTTGGCCGGGGGCGGAAATGAGCAGTTCTTC. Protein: CASSLAGGGNEQFF. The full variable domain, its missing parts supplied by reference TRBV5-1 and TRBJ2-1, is KAGVTQTPRYLIKTRGQQVTLSCSPISGHRSVSWYQQTPGQGLQFLFEYFSETQRNKGNFPGRFSGRQFSNSRSEMNVSTLELGDSALYLCASSLAGGGNEQFFGPGTRLTVL.

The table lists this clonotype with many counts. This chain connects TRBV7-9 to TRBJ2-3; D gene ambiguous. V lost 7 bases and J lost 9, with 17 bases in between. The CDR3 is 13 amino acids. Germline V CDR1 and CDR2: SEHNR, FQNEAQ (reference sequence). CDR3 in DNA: TGTGCCAGCACCCATTATACCCTAGGCACGCAGTATTTT. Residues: CASTHYTLGTQYF. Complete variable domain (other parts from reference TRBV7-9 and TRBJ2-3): DTGVSQNPRHKITKRGQNVTFRCDPISEHNRLYWYRQTLGQGPEFLTYFQNEAQLEKSRLLSDRFSAERPKGSFSTLEIQRTEQGDSAMYLCASTHYTLGTQYFGPGTRLTVL.

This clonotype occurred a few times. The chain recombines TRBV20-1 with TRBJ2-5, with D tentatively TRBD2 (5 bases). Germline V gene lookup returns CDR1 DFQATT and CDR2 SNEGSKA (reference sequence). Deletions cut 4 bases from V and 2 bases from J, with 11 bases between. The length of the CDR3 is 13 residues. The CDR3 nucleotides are TGCAGTGCTACCCCCCCGGGGCAAGAGACCCAGTACTTC. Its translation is CSATPPGQETQYF.

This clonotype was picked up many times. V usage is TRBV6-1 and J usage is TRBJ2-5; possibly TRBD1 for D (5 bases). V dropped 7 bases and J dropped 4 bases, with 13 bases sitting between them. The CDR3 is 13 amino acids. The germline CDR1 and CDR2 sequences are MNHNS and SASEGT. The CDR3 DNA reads TGTGCCAGCAAAAGTGGGGCAAGAGAGACCCAGTACTTC. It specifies CASKSGARETQYF.

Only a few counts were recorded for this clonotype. CDR3 sequence: CATSRAGTGGKETQYF. The CDR3 nucleotides read TGTGCCACCAGCAGAGCCGGGACAGGGGGCAAGGAGACCCAGTACTTC. This rearrangement joins TRBV15 to TRBJ2-5; 12 bases match TRBD1. From germline, CDR1 is LNHNV and CDR2 YYDKDF (reference sequence). The CDR3 totals 16 residues. Trimming removed 1 base from V and 5 bases from J; junction bases left unmatched: 5.

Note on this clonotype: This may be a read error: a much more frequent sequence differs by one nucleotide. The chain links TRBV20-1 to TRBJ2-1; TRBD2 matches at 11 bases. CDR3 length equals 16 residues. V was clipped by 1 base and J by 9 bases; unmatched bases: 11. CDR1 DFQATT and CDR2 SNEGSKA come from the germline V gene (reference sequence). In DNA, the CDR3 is TGCAGTGCTAGAGTTTTGGAGACTAGCGGGATCCTTGAGCAGTTCTTC. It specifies CSARVLETSGILEQFF.

CDR3 region: CASSSGLAGGGVKNIQYF. The CDR3 DNA reads as TGTGCCAGCAGCTCGGGACTAGCGGGAGGTGGGGTCAAAAACATTCAGTACTTC. The J gene is TRBJ2-4, the V gene TRBV7-8; TRBD2 aligns across 15 bases. Germline trimming cut 4 bases from V and 3 bases from J; bases unmatched to any gene: 7. The CDR3 covers 18 residues. CDR1 and CDR2 from the germline V gene are SGHVS and FQNEAQ.

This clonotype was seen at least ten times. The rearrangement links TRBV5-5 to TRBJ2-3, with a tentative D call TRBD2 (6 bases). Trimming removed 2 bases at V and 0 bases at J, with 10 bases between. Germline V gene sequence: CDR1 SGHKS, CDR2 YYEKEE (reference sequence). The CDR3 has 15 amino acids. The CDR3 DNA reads TGTGCCAGCAGCTTCGGGACTTCAAGCACAGATACGCAGTATTTT. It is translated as CASSFGTSSTDTQYF. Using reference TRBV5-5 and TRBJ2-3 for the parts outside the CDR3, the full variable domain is DAGVTQSPTHLIKTRGQQVTLRCSPISGHKSVSWYQQVLGQGPQFIFQYYEKEERGRGNFPDRFSARQFPNYSSELNVNALLLGDSALYLCASSFGTSSTDTQYFGPGTRLTVL.

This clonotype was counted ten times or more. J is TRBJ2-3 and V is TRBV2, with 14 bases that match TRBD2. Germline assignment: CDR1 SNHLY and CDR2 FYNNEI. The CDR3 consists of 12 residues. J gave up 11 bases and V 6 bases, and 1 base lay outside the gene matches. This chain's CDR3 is CASRGLAGGQYF. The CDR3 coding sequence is TGTGCCAGCAGAGGACTAGCGGGAGGGCAGTATTTT.

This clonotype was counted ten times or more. The CDR3 DNA reads as TGTGCCAGCAGCTTAGCCCGACAGGACGAAAAACTGTTTTTT. Protein: CASSLARQDEKLFF. The chain combines TRBV7-2 with TRBJ1-4, with a possible D match to TRBD1 (6 bases). This CDR3 is 14 amino acids long. Looked up from germline, CDR1 is SGHTA and CDR2 is FQGNSA. The V end lost 0 bases, the J end lost 8 bases, and 10 bases lay between the germline ends. The variable domain in full, with the rest retrieved from reference TRBV7-2 and TRBJ1-4, is GAGVSQSPSNKVTEKGKDVELRCDPISGHTALYWYRQSLGQGLEFLIYFQGNSAPDKSGLPSDRFSAERTGGSVSTLTIQRTQQEDSAVYLCASSLARQDEKLFFGSGTQLSVL.

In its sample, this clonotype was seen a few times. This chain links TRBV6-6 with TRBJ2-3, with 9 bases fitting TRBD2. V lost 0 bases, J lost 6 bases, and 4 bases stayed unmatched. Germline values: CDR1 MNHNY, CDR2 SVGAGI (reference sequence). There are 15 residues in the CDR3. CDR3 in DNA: TGTGCCAGCAGTTACTCTAGCGGGAGTGGGGATACGCAGTATTTT. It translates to CASSYSSGSGDTQYF.

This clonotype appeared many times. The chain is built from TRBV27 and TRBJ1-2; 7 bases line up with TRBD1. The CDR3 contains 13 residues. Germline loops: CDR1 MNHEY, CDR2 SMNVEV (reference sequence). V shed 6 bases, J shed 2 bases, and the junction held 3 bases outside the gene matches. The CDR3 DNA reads TGTGCCAGCAGACCGACAGGGAACTATGGCTACACCTTC. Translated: CASRPTGNYGYTF.

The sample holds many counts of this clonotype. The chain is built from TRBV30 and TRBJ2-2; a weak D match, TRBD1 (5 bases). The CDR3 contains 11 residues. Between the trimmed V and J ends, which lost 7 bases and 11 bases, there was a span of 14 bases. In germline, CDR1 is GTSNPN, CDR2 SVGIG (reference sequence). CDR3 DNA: TGTGCCTTCCGGACCAGGGCCGAGCTGTTTTTT. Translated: CAFRTRAELFF.

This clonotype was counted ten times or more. The CDR3 nucleotides read TGTGCCTGGAGTGTGACTAGCCAAGAGACCCAGTACTTC. Translating gives CAWSVTSQETQYF. The V call is TRBV30, the J call TRBJ2-5, with D possibly being TRBD2 (6 bases). The ends were cut back, 0 bases at V and 1 base at J, with 6 bases in the middle. Germline V gene data show CDR1 as GTSNPN and CDR2 as SVGIG (reference sequence). The CDR3 is made up of 13 amino acids.

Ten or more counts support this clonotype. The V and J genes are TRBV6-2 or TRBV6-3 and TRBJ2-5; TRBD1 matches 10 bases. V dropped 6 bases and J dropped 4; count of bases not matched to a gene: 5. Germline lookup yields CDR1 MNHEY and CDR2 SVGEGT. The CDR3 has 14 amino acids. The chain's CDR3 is CASSQGQGLETQYF. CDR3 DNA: TGTGCCAGCAGCCAGGGACAGGGGCTAGAGACCCAGTACTTC.

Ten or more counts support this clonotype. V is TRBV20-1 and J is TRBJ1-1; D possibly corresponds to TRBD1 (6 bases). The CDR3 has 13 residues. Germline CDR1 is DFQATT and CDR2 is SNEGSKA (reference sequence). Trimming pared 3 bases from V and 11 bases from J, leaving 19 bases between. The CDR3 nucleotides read TGCAGTGCTAGGCTAACAGGGAGAGCTCGGGCTTTCTTT. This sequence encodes CSARLTGRARAFF.

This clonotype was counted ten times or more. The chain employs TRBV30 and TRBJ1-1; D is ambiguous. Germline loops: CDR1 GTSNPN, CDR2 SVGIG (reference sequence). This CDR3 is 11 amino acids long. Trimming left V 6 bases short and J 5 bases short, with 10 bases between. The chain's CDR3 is CACLPATEAFF. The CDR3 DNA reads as TGTGCCTGCTTGCCGGCTACTGAAGCTTTCTTT.

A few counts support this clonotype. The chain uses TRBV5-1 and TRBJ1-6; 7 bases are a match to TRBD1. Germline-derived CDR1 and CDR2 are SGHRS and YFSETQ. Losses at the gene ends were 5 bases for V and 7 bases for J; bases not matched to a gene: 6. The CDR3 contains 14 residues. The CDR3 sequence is CASSSGQPNSPLHF. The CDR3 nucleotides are TGCGCCAGCAGTTCGGGACAGCCAAATTCACCCCTCCACTTT.

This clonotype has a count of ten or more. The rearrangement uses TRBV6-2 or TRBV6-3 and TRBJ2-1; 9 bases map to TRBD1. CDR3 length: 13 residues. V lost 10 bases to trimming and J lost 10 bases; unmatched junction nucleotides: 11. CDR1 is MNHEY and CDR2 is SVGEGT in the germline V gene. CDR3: CATVTTGGKEQFF. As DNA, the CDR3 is TGTGCCACCGTTACGACAGGGGGAAAAGAGCAGTTCTTC.